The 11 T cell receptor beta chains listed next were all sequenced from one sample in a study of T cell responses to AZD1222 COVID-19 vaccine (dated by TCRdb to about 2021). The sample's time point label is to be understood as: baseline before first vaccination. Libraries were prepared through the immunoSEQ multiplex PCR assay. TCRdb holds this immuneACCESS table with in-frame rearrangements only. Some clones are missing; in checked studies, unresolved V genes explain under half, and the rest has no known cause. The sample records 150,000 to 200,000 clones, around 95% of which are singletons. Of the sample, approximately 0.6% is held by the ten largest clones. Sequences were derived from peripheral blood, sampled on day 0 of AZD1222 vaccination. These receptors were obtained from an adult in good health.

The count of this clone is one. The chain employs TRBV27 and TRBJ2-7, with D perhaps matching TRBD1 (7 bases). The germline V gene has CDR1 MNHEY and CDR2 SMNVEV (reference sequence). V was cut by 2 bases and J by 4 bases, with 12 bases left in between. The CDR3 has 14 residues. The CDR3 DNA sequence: TGTGCCAGCAGTTTAAGTGCAGGGGGGTACGAGCAGTACTTC. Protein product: CASSLSAGGYEQYF.

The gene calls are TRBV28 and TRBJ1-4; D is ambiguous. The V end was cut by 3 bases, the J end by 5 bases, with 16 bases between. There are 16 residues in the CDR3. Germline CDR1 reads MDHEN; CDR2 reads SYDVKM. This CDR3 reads CASSFRSQSLNEKLFF. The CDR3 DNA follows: TGTGCCAGCAGTTTCAGATCCCAGAGCCTCAATGAAAAACTGTTTTTT.

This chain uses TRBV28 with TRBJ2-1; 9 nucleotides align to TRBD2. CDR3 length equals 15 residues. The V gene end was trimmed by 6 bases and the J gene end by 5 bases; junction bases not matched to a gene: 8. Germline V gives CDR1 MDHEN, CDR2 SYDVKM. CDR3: CASSRLPSGNNEQFF. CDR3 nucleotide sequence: TGTGCCAGCAGCCGCCTCCCTAGCGGGAACAATGAGCAGTTCTTC.

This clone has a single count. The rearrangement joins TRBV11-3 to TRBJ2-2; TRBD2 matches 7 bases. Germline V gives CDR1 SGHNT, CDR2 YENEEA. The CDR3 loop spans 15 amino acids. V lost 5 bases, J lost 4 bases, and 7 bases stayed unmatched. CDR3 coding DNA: TGTGCCAGCAGCAGCCAGGGACTACCCACCGGGGAGCTGTTTTTT. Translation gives CASSSQGLPTGELFF.

CDR3 in DNA: TGTGCCAGCGAGGGGGGAGCCGATACCTACAATGAGCAGTTCTTC. Residues: CASEGGADTYNEQFF. The chain uses TRBV6-5 and TRBJ2-1, with D perhaps being TRBD1 or TRBD2 (6 bases each). The CDR3 totals 15 residues. Trimming removed 8 bases from V and 2 bases from J, with 16 bases in between. Germline CDR1 and CDR2: MNHEY and SVGAGI.

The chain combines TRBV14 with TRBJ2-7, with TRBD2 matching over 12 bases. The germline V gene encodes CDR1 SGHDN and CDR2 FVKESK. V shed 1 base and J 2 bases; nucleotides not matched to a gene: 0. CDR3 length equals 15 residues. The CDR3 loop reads CASSQGLAGAYEQYF. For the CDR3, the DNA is TGTGCCAGCAGCCAAGGACTAGCGGGAGCCTACGAGCAGTACTTC.

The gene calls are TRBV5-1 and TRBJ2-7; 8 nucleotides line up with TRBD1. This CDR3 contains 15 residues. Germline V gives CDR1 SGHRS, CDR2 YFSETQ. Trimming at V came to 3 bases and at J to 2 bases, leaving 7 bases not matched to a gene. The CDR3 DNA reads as TGCGCCAGCAGCTCAGGTTGGACAGGGCCCTACGAGCAGTACTTC. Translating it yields CASSSGWTGPYEQYF.

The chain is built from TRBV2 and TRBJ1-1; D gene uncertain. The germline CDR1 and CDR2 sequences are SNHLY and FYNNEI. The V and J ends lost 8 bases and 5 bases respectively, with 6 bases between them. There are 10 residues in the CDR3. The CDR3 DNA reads TGTGCCAGCTACGTAACTGAAGCTTTCTTT. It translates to CASYVTEAFF. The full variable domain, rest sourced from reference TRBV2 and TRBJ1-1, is EPEVTQTPSHQVTQMGQEVILRCVPISNHLYFYWYRQILGQKVEFLVSFYNNEISEKSEIFDDQFSVERPDGSNFTLKIRSTKLEDSAMYFCASYVTEAFFGQGTRLTVV.

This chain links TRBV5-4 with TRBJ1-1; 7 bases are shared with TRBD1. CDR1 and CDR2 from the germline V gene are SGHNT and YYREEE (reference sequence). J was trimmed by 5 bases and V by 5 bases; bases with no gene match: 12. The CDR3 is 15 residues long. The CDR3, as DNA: TGTGCCAGCAGTTTCGACACAGGGGTGATTACTGAAGCTTTCTTT. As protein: CASSFDTGVITEAFF.

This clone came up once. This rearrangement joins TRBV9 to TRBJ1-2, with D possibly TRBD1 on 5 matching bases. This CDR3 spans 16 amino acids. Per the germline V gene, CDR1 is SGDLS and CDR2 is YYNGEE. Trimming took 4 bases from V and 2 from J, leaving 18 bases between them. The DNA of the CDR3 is TGTGCCAGCAGCCCCCCGGGGGTCTCGGCCAACTATGGCTACACCTTC. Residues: CASSPPGVSANYGYTF.

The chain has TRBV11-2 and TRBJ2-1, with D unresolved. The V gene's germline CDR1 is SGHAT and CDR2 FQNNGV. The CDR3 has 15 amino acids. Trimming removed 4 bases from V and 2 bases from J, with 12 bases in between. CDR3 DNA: TGTGCCAGCAGCTCCCCGGAGCTACCCTACAATGAGCAGTTCTTC. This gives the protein CASSSPELPYNEQFF. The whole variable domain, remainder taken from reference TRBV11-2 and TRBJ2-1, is EAGVAQSPRYKIIEKRQSVAFWCNPISGHATLYWYQQILGQGPKLLIQFQNNGVVDDSQLPKDRFSAERLKGVDSTLKIQPAKLEDSAVYLCASSSPELPYNEQFFGPGTRLTVL.